These 25 T cell receptor beta chains share one sample of origin, sequenced in a study of patients with pleural tuberculosis. TCRdb re-called the reads with MiXCR, one entry per CDR3 protein. In the table there are 29,000 or so distinct CDR3 sequences, more than 15% of which are singletons. Sequenced sample: peripheral blood. Receptors originate from a human donor with pleural tuberculosis.

The V and J genes are TRBV19 and TRBJ1-1; a weak D match, TRBD1 (5 bases). The CDR3 loop spans 15 amino acids. CDR1 LNHDA and CDR2 SQIVND come from the germline V gene (reference sequence). Trimming took off 5 bases at V and 5 bases at J, with 18 bases between the two ends. DNA for the CDR3: TGTGCCAGTAGTCCAGGACACATCGCGGCGACTGAAGCTTTCTTT. This translates into CASSPGHIAATEAFF. Full variable domain (outside the CDR3, taken from reference TRBV19 and TRBJ1-1): DGGITQSPKYLFRKEGQNVTLSCEQNLNHDAMYWYRQDPGQGLRLIYYSQIVNDFQKGDIAEGYSVSREKKESFPLTVTSAQKNPTAFYLCASSPGHIAATEAFFGQGTRLTVV.

This clonotype was counted many times. This sequence may be a read error, since a much larger clone differs from it by one base. V and J are TRBV20-1 and TRBJ1-6; 7 bases agree with TRBD1. Germline V CDR1 and CDR2: DFQATT, SNEGSKA (reference sequence). The CDR3 loop spans 13 amino acids. CDR3 residues: CSGSERGRSPPHF. The CDR3 DNA reads as TGCAGTGGAAGTGAGAGGGGGCGGTCACCCCCCCACTTT.

This clonotype occurred once. The junction shows a germline mismatch at one end, possibly a read error. The rearrangement links TRBV28 to TRBJ1-1; D perhaps matches TRBD1 (5 bases). Germline V gene lookup returns CDR1 MDHEN and CDR2 SYDVKM. This CDR3 is built from 14 residues. CDR3: CASRNRGANIEAFF. CDR3 coding DNA: TGTGCCAGCAGGAACCGAGGGGCGAACATTGAAGCTTTCTTT.

This clonotype occurred many times. The chain joins TRBV29-1 to TRBJ2-3; D perhaps matches TRBD2 (5 bases). V gave up 4 bases and J gave up 5 bases, with 13 bases separating them. This CDR3 has 13 residues. Germline V lookup: CDR1 SQVTM, CDR2 ANQGSEA. Written as DNA, the CDR3 is TGCAGCGTTGCATTTTGGAGCGGAGATACGCAGTATTTT. It codes for CSVAFWSGDTQYF.

By sample share, this clonotype is medium-sized (0.01 to 0.1%). The V and J genes are TRBV6-1 and TRBJ1-6; 8 bases are shared with TRBD1. The CDR3 is 14 amino acids. Germline CDR1 and CDR2: MNHNS and SASEGT. The V gene end was trimmed by 7 bases and the J gene end by 6 bases; junction bases not matched to a gene: 5. CDR3 nucleotide sequence: TGTGCCAGCAACATCGACAGGGGTAATTCACCCCTCCACTTT. This codes for CASNIDRGNSPLHF.

This clonotype was picked up many times. This CDR3 is CASSLQDGRAEAFF. Written as DNA, the CDR3 is TGTGCCAGCAGTTTACAGGACGGGAGGGCTGAAGCTTTCTTT. The rearrangement joins TRBV12-3 or TRBV12-4 to TRBJ1-1; D uncertain. The CDR3 has 14 amino acids. With 2 bases removed from V and 6 bases from J, the gap between germline ends came to 13 bases.

This clonotype has just a few counts. The V gene is TRBV7-9, the J gene TRBJ1-1, with 9 bases aligning to TRBD1. V trimming: 4 bases; J trimming: 6 bases; junction bases outside the gene matches: 12. CDR3 length: 16 amino acids. Per germline, CDR1 SEHNR and CDR2 FQNEAQ (reference sequence). The CDR3 bases are TGTGCCAGCAGCTCGGGCCGGACAGGGGCGGACGCTGAAGCTTTCTTT. This gives the protein CASSSGRTGADAEAFF.

This clonotype was recorded many times. The chain links TRBV6-1 to TRBJ2-7, with D perhaps TRBD2 (8 bases). CDR1 and CDR2 from the germline V gene are MNHNS and SASEGT. The CDR3 runs 18 residues. V was cut by 2 bases and J by 2 bases, with 22 bases left in between. Here the CDR3 reads CASSERRDSGSFTYEQYF. CDR3 nucleotides: TGTGCCAGCAGTGAAAGACGGGACAGCGGGAGTTTCACCTACGAGCAGTACTTC.

In its sample, this clonotype was seen many times. CDR3 sequence: CASRELQGYEQYF. DNA for the CDR3: TGTGCCAGCAGAGAACTACAGGGCTACGAGCAGTACTTC. The genes are TRBV6-2 or TRBV6-3 and TRBJ2-7, with D possibly being TRBD1 (6 bases). Germline CDR1 and CDR2: MNHEY and SVGEGT. This CDR3 comprises 13 residues. V was clipped by 6 bases and J by 3 bases, with 12 bases between them.

This clonotype appeared many times. V usage is TRBV6-1 and J usage is TRBJ2-1; 10 bases are a match to TRBD1. Losses at the gene ends were 5 bases for V and 7 bases for J; bases not matched to a gene: 8. CDR1 MNHNS and CDR2 SASEGT come from the germline V gene. CDR3 length equals 15 residues. The CDR3 is CASSKTGGLWNEQFF. The DNA of the CDR3 is TGTGCCAGCAGTAAGACAGGGGGCCTGTGGAATGAGCAGTTCTTC.

Notes on this clonotype: Germline is not matched at one junction end, which may reflect a read error. The gene calls are TRBV20-1 and TRBJ2-7; D gene ambiguous. The germline gives CDR1 DFQATT, CDR2 SNEGSKA (reference sequence). The CDR3 extends over 14 amino acids. CDR3 in DNA: TGCAGTGCTAGTAGCCCCCCAGGCTCCTACGAGCAGTACTTT. Encoded protein: CSASSPPGSYEQYF.

This clonotype showed up many times. This chain joins TRBV24-1 and TRBJ2-1, with a weak D call TRBD2 (5 bases). Germline V CDR1 and CDR2: KGHDR, SFDVKD. Trimming pared 3 bases from V and 10 bases from J, leaving 15 bases between. The CDR3 is 14 residues long. CDR3 nucleotides: TGTGCCACCAGTGATCCTTCCGGGATGCGGGAGCAGTTCTTC. Its protein product is CATSDPSGMREQFF.

This clonotype has at least ten counts. The chain employs TRBV7-2 and TRBJ2-3; possibly TRBD2 for D (7 bases). The V and J ends lost 4 bases and 6 bases respectively, with 20 bases between them. CDR3 length: 16 amino acids. Germline CDR1 and CDR2: SGHTA and FQGNSA. CDR3 residues: CASSSGGAGSRDTQYF. CDR3 DNA: TGTGCCAGCAGCTCTGGGGGGGCCGGCTCCCGGGATACGCAGTATTTT.

This clonotype was seen repeatedly, ten times or more. This chain connects TRBV6-5 to TRBJ2-5; 8 bases fit TRBD2. The CDR3 covers 16 residues. J lost 3 bases, V lost 0 bases, and 6 bases had no gene match. Germline lookup yields CDR1 MNHEY and CDR2 SVGAGI. This chain's CDR3 is CASSYSIAGLKETQYF. In nucleotides, the CDR3 is TGTGCCAGCAGTTACTCGATAGCGGGGCTTAAAGAGACCCAGTACTTC.

This clonotype was seen ten or more times. This chain uses TRBV2 with TRBJ1-5; the D gene is possibly TRBD1 (5 bases). The CDR3 totals 14 residues. CDR1 and CDR2 (germline): SNHLY, FYNNEI. Trimming removed 8 bases at V and 0 bases at J, with 11 bases between. The CDR3 region has the DNA TGTGCCAGCCAACAGGCGAATAGCAATCAGCCCCAGCATTTT. Amino acid sequence: CASQQANSNQPQHF.

This clonotype was seen a few times. Since a much larger clone is just one base distant, this may be a read error. This chain uses TRBV4-1 with TRBJ1-1; 7 bases line up with TRBD1. CDR1 and CDR2 (germline): MGHRA, YSYEKL. The CDR3 is 13 residues long. J gave up 8 bases and V 8 bases, and 11 bases lay outside the gene matches. CDR3 sequence: CASGSDRASEAFF. CDR3 in DNA: TGCGCCAGCGGGAGCGACAGGGCCTCAGAAGCTTTCTTT.

Turning to this clonotype: A read error may account for a junction end that differs from germline. The V gene is TRBV28, the J gene TRBJ2-1, with 8 bases fitting TRBD2. The CDR3 contains 14 residues. Per the germline V gene, CDR1 is MDHEN and CDR2 is SYDVKM. This CDR3 reads CSSRSISGMYEQFF. DNA for the CDR3: TGTTCCAGCCGATCGATTAGCGGGATGTATGAGCAGTTCTTC.

This clonotype showed up many times. The CDR3 sequence: CASSLPGQHNSPLHF. The CDR3 DNA follows: TGTGCCAGCAGTCTACCGGGACAGCATAATTCACCCCTCCACTTT. The V and J genes are TRBV7-9 and TRBJ1-6, with 7 bases that match TRBD1. The germline CDR1 and CDR2 sequences are SEHNR and FQNEAQ (reference sequence). The CDR3 is 15 amino acids. V lost 6 bases, J lost 5 bases, and 7 bases stayed unmatched.

Many counts were recorded for this clonotype. V and J are TRBV2 and TRBJ1-4, with D possibly being TRBD1 (5 bases). Trimming removed 6 bases from V and 12 bases from J, with 23 bases in between. The CDR3 is 15 residues long. Germline V gene lookup returns CDR1 SNHLY and CDR2 FYNNEI. The CDR3 is CASRRGGVGPTELFF. For the CDR3, the DNA is TGTGCCAGCAGGCGCGGTGGGGTAGGGCCGACAGAACTGTTTTTT.

This clonotype came up many times. The rearrangement joins TRBV5-4 to TRBJ1-1; 7 bases map to TRBD1. This CDR3 has 14 amino acids. Germline V gene sequence: CDR1 SGHNT, CDR2 YYREEE (reference sequence). The junction had 8 bases not matched to a gene; V was cut back by 5 bases and J by 4 bases. The CDR3 reads CASSSSRGTTEAFF. CDR3 bases: TGTGCCAGCAGTTCCTCCAGGGGGACCACTGAAGCTTTCTTT. Full variable domain (rest looked up from reference TRBV5-4 and TRBJ1-1): ETGVTQSPTHLIKTRGQQVTLRCSSQSGHNTVSWYQQALGQGPQFIFQYYREEENGRGNFPPRFSGLQFPNYSSELNVNALELDDSALYLCASSSSRGTTEAFFGQGTRLTVV.

The DNA of the CDR3 is TGCGCCAGCAGCTGGCATGAAACCCAGGGAGGCTCCTACGAGCAGTACTTC. Its translation is CASSWHETQGGSYEQYF. J is TRBJ2-7 and V is TRBV5-1, with a tentative D call TRBD2 (6 bases). The CDR3 length is 17 residues. Germline V lookup: CDR1 SGHRS, CDR2 YFSETQ. The V end was cut by 3 bases, the J end by 0 bases, with 19 bases between.

This clonotype was observed many times. The CDR3 DNA reads as TGTGCCAGCAGCTTACAGGTGGGGGCCGGGACAGATACGCAGTATTTT. It codes for CASSLQVGAGTDTQYF. V and J are TRBV7-2 and TRBJ2-3; weak D call: TRBD1 (6 bases). CDR3 length: 16 amino acids. Trimming pared 2 bases from V and 3 bases from J, leaving 15 bases between. CDR1 and CDR2 from the germline V gene are SGHTA and FQGNSA.

This clonotype was observed at least ten times. This may be a read error: a much more frequent sequence differs by one nucleotide. The V and J genes are TRBV19 and TRBJ1-2; a weak D match, TRBD1 (6 bases). CDR3 length: 15 residues. CDR1 is LNHDA, CDR2 SQIVND, per germline (reference sequence). The CDR3 is CASSNRDIHGYGYAF. The CDR3 nucleotides read TGTGCCAGTAGTAATCGGGACATCCACGGCTATGGCTACGCCTTC.

The rearrangement links TRBV27 to TRBJ2-5, with 16 bases aligning to TRBD2. The CDR3 is 17 amino acids. The trim removed 2 bases at V and 2 bases at J, leaving 2 bases unmatched. From germline, CDR1 is MNHEY and CDR2 SMNVEV (reference sequence). CDR3 DNA: TGTGCCAGCAGTTTACCGGGACTAGCGGGGGGGCAAGAGACCCAGTACTTC. This sequence encodes CASSLPGLAGGQETQYF.

This clonotype was counted ten times or more. In nucleotides, the CDR3 is TGTGCCAGCAGCCGGAGGGCGTCCTACGAGCAGTACTTC. It is translated as CASSRRASYEQYF. The J gene is TRBJ2-7, the V gene TRBV27; TRBD2 might be the D (6 bases). V was cut by 6 bases and J by 1 base, with 10 bases left in between. The CDR3 has 13 amino acids. Germline CDR1 MNHEY, CDR2 SMNVEV (reference sequence).